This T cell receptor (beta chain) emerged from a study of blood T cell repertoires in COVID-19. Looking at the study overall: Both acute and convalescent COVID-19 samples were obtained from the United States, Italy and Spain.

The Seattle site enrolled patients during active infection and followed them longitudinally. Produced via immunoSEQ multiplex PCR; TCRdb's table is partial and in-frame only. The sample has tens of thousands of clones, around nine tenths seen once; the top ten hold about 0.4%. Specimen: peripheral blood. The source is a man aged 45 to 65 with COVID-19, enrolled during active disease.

The CDR3 region has the DNA TGTGCCAGTAGTACGACTAGAGCAGATACGCAGTATTTT. The encoded protein is CASSTTRADTQYF. J is TRBJ2-3 and V is TRBV19; D may be TRBD2 (6 bases). Germline values: CDR1 LNHDA, CDR2 SQIVND (reference sequence). The CDR3 is made up of 13 amino acids. V was pared by 4 bases and J by 4 bases, with 9 bases between.